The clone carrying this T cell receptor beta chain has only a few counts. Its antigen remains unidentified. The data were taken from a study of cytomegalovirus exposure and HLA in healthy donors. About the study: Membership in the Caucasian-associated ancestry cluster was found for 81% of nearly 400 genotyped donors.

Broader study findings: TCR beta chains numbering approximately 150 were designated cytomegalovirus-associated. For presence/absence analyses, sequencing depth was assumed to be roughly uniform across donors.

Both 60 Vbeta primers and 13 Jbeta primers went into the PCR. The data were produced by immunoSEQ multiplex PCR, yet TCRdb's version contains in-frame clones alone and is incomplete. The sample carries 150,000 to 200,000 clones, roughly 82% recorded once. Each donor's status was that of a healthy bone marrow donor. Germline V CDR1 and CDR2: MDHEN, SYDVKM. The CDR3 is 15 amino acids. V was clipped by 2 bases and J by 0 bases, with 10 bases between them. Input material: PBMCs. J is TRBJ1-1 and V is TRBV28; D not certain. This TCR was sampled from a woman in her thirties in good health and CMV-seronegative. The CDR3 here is CASSLIGRMNTEAFF. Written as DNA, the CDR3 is TGTGCCAGCAGTTTAATTGGCAGGATGAACACTGAAGCTTTCTTT.